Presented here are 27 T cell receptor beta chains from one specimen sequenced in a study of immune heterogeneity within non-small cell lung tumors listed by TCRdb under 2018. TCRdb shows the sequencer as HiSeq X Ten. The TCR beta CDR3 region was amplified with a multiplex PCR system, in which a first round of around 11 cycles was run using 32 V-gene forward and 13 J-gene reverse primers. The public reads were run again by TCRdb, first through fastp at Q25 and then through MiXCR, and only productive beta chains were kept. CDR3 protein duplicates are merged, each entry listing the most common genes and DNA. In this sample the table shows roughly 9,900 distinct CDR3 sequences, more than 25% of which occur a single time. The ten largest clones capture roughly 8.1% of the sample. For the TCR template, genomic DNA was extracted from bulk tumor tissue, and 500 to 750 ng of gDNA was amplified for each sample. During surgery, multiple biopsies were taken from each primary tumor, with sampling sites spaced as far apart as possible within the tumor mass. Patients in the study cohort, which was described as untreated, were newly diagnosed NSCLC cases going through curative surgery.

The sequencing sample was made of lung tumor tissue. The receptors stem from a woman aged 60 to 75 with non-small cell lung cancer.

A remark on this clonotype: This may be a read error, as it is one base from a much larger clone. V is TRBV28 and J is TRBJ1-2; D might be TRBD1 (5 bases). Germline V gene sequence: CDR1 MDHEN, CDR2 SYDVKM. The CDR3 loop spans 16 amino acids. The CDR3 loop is CPSSAPRRDANYGYTF. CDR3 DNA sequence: TGTCCCAGCAGCGCTCCGCGGAGGGACGCCAACTATGGCTACACCTTC.

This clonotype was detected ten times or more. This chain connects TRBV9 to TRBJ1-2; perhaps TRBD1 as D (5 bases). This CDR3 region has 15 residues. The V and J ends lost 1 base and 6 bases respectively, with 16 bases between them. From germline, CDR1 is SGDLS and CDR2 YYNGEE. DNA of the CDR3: TGTGCCAGCAGCGTAAGGTCAGGGTTCGGGGATGGCTACACCTTC. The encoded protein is CASSVRSGFGDGYTF.

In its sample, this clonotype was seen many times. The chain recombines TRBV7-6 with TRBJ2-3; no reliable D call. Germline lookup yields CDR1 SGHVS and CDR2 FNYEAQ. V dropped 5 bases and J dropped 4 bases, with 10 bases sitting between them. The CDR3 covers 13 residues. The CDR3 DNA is TGTGCCAGCAGCCCCCTTAGGGCAGATACGCAGTATTTT. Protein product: CASSPLRADTQYF. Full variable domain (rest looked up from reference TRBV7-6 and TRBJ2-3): GAGVSQSPRYKVTKRGQDVALRCDPISGHVSLYWYRQALGQGPEFLTYFNYEAQQDKSGLPNDRFSAERPEGSISTLTIQRTEQRDSAMYRCASSPLRADTQYFGPGTRLTVL.

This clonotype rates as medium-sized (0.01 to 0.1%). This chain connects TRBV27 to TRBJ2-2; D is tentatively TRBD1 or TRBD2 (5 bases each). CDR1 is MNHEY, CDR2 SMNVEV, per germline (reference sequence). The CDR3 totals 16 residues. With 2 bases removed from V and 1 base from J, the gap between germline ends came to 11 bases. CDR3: CASSLTGTQNTGELFF. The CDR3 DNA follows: TGTGCCAGCAGTTTAACCGGGACCCAGAACACCGGGGAGCTGTTTTTT.

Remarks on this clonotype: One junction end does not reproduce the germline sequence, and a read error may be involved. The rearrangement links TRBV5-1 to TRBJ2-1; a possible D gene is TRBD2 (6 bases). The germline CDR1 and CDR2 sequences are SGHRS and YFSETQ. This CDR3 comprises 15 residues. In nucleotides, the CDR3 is TGCGCCAGCAGGGGTGAGGTAGCGGTTTATAATGAGCATTTCTTC. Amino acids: CASRGEVAVYNEHFF.

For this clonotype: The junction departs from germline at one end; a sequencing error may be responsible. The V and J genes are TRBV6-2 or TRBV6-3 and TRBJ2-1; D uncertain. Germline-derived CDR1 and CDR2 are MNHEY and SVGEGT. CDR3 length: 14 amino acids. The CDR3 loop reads CASSYSDNIDEQSF. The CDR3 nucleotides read TGTGCCAGCAGCTACAGTGACAACATCGATGAGCAGTCCTTC.

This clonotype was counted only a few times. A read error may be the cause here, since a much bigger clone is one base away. CDR3 sequence (DNA): TGTGCCAGCAGTTTGCCCACGGACAGGGTAAACACCATATATTTT. Translated: CASSLPTDRVNTIYF. This chain connects TRBV12-3 or TRBV12-4 to TRBJ1-3; 8 bases match TRBD1. J was trimmed by 6 bases and V by 3 bases; bases with no gene match: 7. This CDR3 is built from 15 residues.

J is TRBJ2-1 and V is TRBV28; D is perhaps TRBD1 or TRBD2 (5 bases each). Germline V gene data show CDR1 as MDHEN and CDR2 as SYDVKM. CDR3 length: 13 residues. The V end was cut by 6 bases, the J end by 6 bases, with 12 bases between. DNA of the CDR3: TGTGCCAGCAGCAATGGGACGTTCAATGAGCAGTTCTTC. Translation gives CASSNGTFNEQFF.

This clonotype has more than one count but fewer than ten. CDR3 sequence reads: CASSLGQPYNEQFF. CDR3 DNA: TGTGCCAGCAGCTTAGGACAACCCTACAATGAGCAGTTCTTC. The chain carries TRBV7-9 and TRBJ2-1; D not resolved. V was shortened by 1 base and J by 2 bases, with 6 bases between the two germline ends. Germline V gene sequence: CDR1 SEHNR, CDR2 FQNEAQ (reference sequence). The CDR3 extends over 14 amino acids.

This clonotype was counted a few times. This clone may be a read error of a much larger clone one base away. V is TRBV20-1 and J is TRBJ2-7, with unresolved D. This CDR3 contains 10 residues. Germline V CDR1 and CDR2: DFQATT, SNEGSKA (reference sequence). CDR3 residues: CSAATHEQHF. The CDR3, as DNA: TGCAGTGCTGCGACTCACGAGCAGCACTTC.

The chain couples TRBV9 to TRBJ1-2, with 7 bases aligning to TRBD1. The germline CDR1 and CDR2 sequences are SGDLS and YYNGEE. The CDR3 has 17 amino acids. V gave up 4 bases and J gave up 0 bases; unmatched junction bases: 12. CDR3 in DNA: TGTGCCAGCAGCTCTACACCGGGACAGCGAGCTAACTATGGCTACACCTTC. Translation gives CASSSTPGQRANYGYTF. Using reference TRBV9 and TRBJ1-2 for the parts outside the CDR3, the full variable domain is DSGVTQTPKHLITATGQRVTLRCSPRSGDLSVYWYQQSLDQGLQFLIQYYNGEERAKGNILERFSAQQFPDLHSELNLSSLELGDSALYFCASSSTPGQRANYGYTFGSGTRLTVV.

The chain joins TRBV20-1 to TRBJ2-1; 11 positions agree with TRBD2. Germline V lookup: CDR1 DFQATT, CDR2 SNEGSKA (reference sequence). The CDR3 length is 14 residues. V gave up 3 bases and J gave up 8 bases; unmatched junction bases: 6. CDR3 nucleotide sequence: TGCAGTGCTAGTAGCGGGAGGGCTTGGGATGAGCAGTTCTTC. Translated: CSASSGRAWDEQFF.

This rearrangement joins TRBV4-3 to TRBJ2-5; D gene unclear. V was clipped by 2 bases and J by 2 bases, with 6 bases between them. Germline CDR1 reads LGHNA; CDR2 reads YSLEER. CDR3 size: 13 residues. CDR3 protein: CASSQSTQETQYF. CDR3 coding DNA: TGCGCCAGCAGCCAAAGCACTCAAGAGACCCAGTACTTC.

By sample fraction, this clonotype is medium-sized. The CDR3 DNA reads TGTGCCATAGGCGGGATCTTAACCGGGGAGCTGTTTTTT. Its protein product is CAIGGILTGELFF. The V and J genes are TRBV19 and TRBJ2-2; D is perhaps TRBD2 (6 bases). Trimming stripped 10 bases from V and 5 bases from J, with 14 bases between. CDR1 is LNHDA and CDR2 is SQIVND in the germline V gene (reference sequence). The CDR3 is 13 amino acids.

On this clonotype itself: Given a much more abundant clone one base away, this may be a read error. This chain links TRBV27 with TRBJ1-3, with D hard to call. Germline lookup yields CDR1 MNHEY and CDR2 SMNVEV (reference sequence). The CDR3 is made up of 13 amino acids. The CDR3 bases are TGTGCCATCAGTTTCCGCTCTGGAAACACCATATATTTT. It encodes CAISFRSGNTIYF.

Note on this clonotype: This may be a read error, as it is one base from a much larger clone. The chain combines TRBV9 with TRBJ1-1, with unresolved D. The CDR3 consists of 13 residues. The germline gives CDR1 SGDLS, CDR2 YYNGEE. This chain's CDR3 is CASSVVRTSETFF. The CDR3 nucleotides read TGTGCCAGCAGCGTAGTTCGGACCTCTGAAACTTTCTTT.

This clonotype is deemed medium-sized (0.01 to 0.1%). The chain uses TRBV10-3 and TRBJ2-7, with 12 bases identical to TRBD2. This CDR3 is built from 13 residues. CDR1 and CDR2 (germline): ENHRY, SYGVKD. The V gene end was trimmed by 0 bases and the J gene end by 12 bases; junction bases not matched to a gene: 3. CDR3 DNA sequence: TGTGCCATCAGTGAGTCAGGACTAGCGGGAACGTACTTC. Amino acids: CAISESGLAGTYF.

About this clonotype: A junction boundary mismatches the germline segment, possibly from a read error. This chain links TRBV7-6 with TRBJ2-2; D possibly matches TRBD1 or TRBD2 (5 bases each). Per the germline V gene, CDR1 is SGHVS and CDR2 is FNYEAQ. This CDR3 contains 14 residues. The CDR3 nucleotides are TGTGCCAGCAGCTTAGCGCTCCGAACCGGGGACCTGTTTTTT. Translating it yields CASSLALRTGDLFF.

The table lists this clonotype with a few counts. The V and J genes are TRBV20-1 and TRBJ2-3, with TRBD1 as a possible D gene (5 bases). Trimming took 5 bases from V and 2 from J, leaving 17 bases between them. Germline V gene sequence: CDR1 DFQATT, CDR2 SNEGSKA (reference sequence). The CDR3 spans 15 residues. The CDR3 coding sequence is TGCAGTGCTCAGACTGGGGCTTTTTACACAGATACGCAGTATTTT. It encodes CSAQTGAFYTDTQYF.

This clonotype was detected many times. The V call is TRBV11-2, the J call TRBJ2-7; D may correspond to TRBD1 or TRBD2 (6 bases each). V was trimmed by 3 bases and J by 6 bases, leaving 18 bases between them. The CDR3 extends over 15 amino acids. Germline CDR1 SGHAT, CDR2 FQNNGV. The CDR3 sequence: CASSFNKGGLSEQYF. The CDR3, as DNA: TGTGCCAGCAGCTTCAACAAGGGGGGTTTATCCGAGCAGTACTTC.

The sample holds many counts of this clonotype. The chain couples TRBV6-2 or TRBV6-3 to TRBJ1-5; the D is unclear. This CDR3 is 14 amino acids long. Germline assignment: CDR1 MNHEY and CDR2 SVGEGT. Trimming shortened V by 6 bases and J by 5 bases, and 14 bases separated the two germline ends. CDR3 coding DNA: TGTGCCAGCAGCCCCGGACGATTCGATCAGCCCCAGCATTTT. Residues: CASSPGRFDQPQHF.

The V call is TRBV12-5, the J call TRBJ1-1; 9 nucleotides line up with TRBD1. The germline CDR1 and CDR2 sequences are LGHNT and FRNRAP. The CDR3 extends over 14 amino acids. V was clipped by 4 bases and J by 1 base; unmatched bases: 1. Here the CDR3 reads CASGSQGANTEAFF. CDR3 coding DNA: TGTGCTAGTGGTTCACAGGGGGCGAACACTGAAGCTTTCTTT.

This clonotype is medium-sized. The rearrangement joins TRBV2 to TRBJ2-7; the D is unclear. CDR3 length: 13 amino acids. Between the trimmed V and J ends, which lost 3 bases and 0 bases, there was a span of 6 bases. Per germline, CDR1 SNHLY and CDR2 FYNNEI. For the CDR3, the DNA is TGTGCCAGCAGTGACAGACTCTCCTACGAGCAGTACTTC. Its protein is CASSDRLSYEQYF.

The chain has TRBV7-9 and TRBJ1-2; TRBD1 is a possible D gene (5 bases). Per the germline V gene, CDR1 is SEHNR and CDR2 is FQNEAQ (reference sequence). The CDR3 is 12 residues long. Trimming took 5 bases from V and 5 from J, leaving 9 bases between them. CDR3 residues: CASSGGDYGYTF. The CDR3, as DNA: TGTGCCAGCAGCGGAGGGGATTATGGCTACACCTTC.

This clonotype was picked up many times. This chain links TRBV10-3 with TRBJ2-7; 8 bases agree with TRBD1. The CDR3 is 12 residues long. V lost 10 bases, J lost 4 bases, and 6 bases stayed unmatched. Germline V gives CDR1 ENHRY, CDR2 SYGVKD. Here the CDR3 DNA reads TGTGCCACCAGGGGGCAGGCTTACGAGCAGTACTTC. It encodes CATRGQAYEQYF.

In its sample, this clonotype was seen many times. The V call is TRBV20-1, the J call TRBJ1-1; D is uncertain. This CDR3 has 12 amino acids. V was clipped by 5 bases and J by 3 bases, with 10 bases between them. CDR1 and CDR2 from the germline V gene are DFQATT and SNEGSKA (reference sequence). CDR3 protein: CSAQDGYTEAFF. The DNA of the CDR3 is TGCAGTGCTCAGGACGGCTACACTGAAGCTTTCTTT.

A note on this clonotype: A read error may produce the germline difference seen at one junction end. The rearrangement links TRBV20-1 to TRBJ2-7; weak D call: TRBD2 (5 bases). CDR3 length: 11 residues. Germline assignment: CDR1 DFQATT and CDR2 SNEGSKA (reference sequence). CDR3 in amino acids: CRGALGYEHYF. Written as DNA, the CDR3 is TGCAGGGGAGCACTCGGCTACGAGCATTACTTC.